These 22 T cell receptor beta chains came from one sample sequenced in a study of blood T cells in healthy people across ages. Through a sample-barcoded 5' primer and a J-beta primer mix, a second PCR was run for roughly 7 to 12 cycles. TCRdb called the 5' RACE reads again in MiXCR, with one record for every CDR3 protein. In the table there are some 800,000 distinct CDR3 sequences, around 25% of which are singletons. The sample was also linked to a second study, of T cells of mothers and their children.

Material for sequencing was blood. The source of these receptors is a boy between 10 and 17 years old in good health.

This clonotype has a handful of counts. The chain recombines TRBV28 with TRBJ2-1; no definite D call. The ends were cut back, 8 bases at V and 1 base at J, with 15 bases in the middle. CDR3 size: 15 residues. Germline lookup yields CDR1 MDHEN and CDR2 SYDVKM. In DNA, the CDR3 is TGTGCCAGCCATAGGACGGCTCCGTCCTACAATGAGCAGTTCTTC. Translating gives CASHRTAPSYNEQFF.

In this sample, this clonotype turned up a few times. The chain carries TRBV28 and TRBJ2-3; 7 nucleotides agree with TRBD1. CDR3 length equals 13 residues. Germline values: CDR1 MDHEN, CDR2 SYDVKM. V shed 1 base and J 14 bases; nucleotides not matched to a gene: 9. The CDR3, as DNA: TGTGCCAGCAGTTTATCGGACAGGCGAAAGACGTATTTT. It specifies CASSLSDRRKTYF. Complete variable domain (other parts from reference TRBV28 and TRBJ2-3): DVKVTQSSRYLVKRTGEKVFLECVQDMDHENMFWYRQDPGLGLRLIYFSYDVKMKEKGDIPEGYSVSREKKERFSLILESASTNQTSMYLCASSLSDRRKTYFGPGTRLTVL.

The chain is built from TRBV5-5 and TRBJ2-3; D not certain. V lost 4 bases, J lost 8 bases, and 11 bases lay in between. The V gene's germline CDR1 is SGHKS and CDR2 YYEKEE (reference sequence). The CDR3 spans 12 residues. This CDR3 is CASSPWGGTQYF. The CDR3, as DNA: TGTGCCAGCAGCCCCTGGGGTGGTACGCAGTATTTT.

The chain couples TRBV7-8 to TRBJ2-7; D might be TRBD2 (6 bases). V was trimmed by 0 bases and J by 4 bases, leaving 16 bases between them. The CDR3 is made up of 16 amino acids. Germline loops: CDR1 SGHVS, CDR2 FQNEAQ. CDR3 amino acids: CASSLALGGPTYEQYF. In nucleotides, the CDR3 is TGTGCCAGCAGCTTAGCGCTCGGGGGACCAACGTACGAGCAGTACTTC.

This clonotype was recorded a few times. The junction departs from germline at one end; a sequencing error may be responsible. The chain links TRBV11-1 to TRBJ1-1; D remains unclear. Germline CDR1 is SGHAT and CDR2 is FQDESV (reference sequence). This CDR3 is 17 amino acids long. CDR3 region: CAGRRRPGLGSNTEAFF. In nucleotides, the CDR3 is TGTGCCGGCAGACGAAGGCCGGGCTTGGGGTCGAACACTGAAGCTTTCTTT. Full variable domain (missing parts from reference TRBV11-1 and TRBJ1-1): EAEVAQSPRYKITEKSQAVAFWCDPISGHATLYWYRQILGQGPELLVQFQDESVVDDSQLPKDRFSAERLKGVDSTLKIQPAELGDSAMYLCAGRRRPGLGSNTEAFFGQGTRLTVV.

The chain employs TRBV20-1 and TRBJ2-5, with D perhaps matching TRBD2 (7 bases). The V and J ends lost 0 bases and 2 bases respectively, with 25 bases between them. Looked up from germline, CDR1 is DFQATT and CDR2 is SNEGSKA (reference sequence). The CDR3 is made up of 19 amino acids. CDR3 DNA: TGCAGTGCTAGAGATAAAAGGCGGGGGCTTAACCCAGTTCAAGAGACCCAGTACTTC. Translated: CSARDKRRGLNPVQETQYF.

V usage is TRBV19 and J usage is TRBJ2-5, with D maybe TRBD2 (6 bases). The CDR3 loop spans 14 amino acids. Trimming took off 3 bases at V and 4 bases at J, with 12 bases between the two ends. CDR1 is LNHDA, CDR2 SQIVND, per germline (reference sequence). The CDR3 loop is CASSIGGFGETQYF. The CDR3 DNA reads TGTGCCAGTAGTATTGGAGGGTTTGGAGAGACCCAGTACTTC.

This rearrangement joins TRBV7-2 to TRBJ2-7; the D gene is possibly TRBD2 (7 bases). The J call may be in error: the DNA end matches TRBJ2-5 better. This CDR3 region has 16 residues. Germline loops: CDR1 SGHTA, CDR2 FQGNSA. The CDR3 here is CASSSQQGGGQETQYF. The CDR3 coding sequence is TGTGCCAGCAGCTCGCAACAGGGAGGGGGCCAAGAGACCCAGTACTTC.

This clonotype was counted between two and nine times. The chain carries TRBV20-1 and TRBJ2-5; 10 nucleotides line up with TRBD1. Germline V gene sequence: CDR1 DFQATT, CDR2 SNEGSKA (reference sequence). This CDR3 region has 13 residues. V shed 7 bases and J 2 bases; nucleotides not matched to a gene: 4. CDR3 DNA sequence: TGCAGTGGAGAGGACAGGGGGCAAGAGACCCAGTACTTC. Translation gives CSGEDRGQETQYF.

This clonotype appeared a few times. The V call is TRBV7-2, the J call TRBJ2-4; TRBD2 is a possible D gene (7 bases). Trimming left V 1 base short and J 0 bases short, with 13 bases between. CDR3 length: 17 residues. Germline V CDR1 and CDR2: SGHTA, FQGNSA. The CDR3 protein is CASSLGPGGLAKNIQYF. The CDR3 DNA is TGTGCCAGCAGCTTAGGACCGGGGGGCTTAGCCAAAAACATTCAGTACTTC.

This clonotype occurred a few times. V usage is TRBV28 and J usage is TRBJ1-1; 8 bases are a match to TRBD1. Germline V gives CDR1 MDHEN, CDR2 SYDVKM. The junction had 4 bases not matched to a gene; V was cut back by 6 bases and J by 1 base. This CDR3 spans 14 amino acids. CDR3 in amino acids: CASRGGQANTEAFF. The CDR3, as DNA: TGTGCCAGCAGGGGGGGACAGGCGAACACTGAAGCTTTCTTT.

CDR3 amino acids: CSALQGDTGSYEQYF. The CDR3 nucleotides are TGCAGCGCACTGCAGGGGGATACAGGCTCCTACGAGCAGTACTTC. The rearrangement joins TRBV29-1 to TRBJ2-7, with 7 positions matching TRBD1. The ends lost 7 bases at V and 0 bases at J; junction bases unmatched: 12. Per the germline V gene, CDR1 is SQVTM and CDR2 is ANQGSEA. The CDR3 loop spans 15 amino acids.

This sequence joins TRBV28 and TRBJ2-7; 9 bases map to TRBD1. This CDR3 has 16 amino acids. Germline CDR1 and CDR2: MDHEN and SYDVKM. Losses at the gene ends were 2 bases for V and 0 bases for J; bases not matched to a gene: 5. The CDR3 reads CASSLPGQGLSYEQYF. The CDR3 DNA sequence: TGTGCCAGCAGTTTACCGGGACAGGGCCTCTCCTACGAGCAGTACTTC.

The chain carries TRBV28 and TRBJ2-7; TRBD1 agrees at 7 bases. CDR3 length: 15 residues. J lost 6 bases, V lost 7 bases, and 15 bases had no gene match. CDR1 and CDR2 (germline): MDHEN, SYDVKM. CDR3 DNA sequence: TGTGCCAGCACAGTGGGTCAGGGGGTCTTGGGCGAGCAGTACTTC. Protein sequence: CASTVGQGVLGEQYF.

This chain uses TRBV11-2 with TRBJ2-3; 10 bases map to TRBD2. The CDR3 contains 16 residues. J lost 4 bases, V lost 5 bases, and 9 bases had no gene match. Germline V lookup: CDR1 SGHAT, CDR2 FQNNGV. For the CDR3, the DNA is TGTGCCAGCAGCCAAAGCCTAGCGGGAGCTTCAGATACGCAGTATTTT. Its translation is CASSQSLAGASDTQYF.

The genes are TRBV27 and TRBJ2-2, with 12 positions matching TRBD2. Germline trimming cut 5 bases from V and 7 bases from J; bases unmatched to any gene: 8. Germline CDR1 and CDR2: MNHEY and SMNVEV (reference sequence). This CDR3 comprises 16 residues. This CDR3 is CASSTLAGGFGGELFF. The DNA for the CDR3 is TGTGCCAGCAGTACACTAGCGGGGGGATTCGGCGGGGAGCTGTTTTTT.

J is TRBJ2-5 and V is TRBV5-4; 7 positions match TRBD1. This CDR3 is built from 13 residues. Looked up from germline, CDR1 is SGHNT and CDR2 is YYREEE (reference sequence). V was clipped by 7 bases and J by 5 bases; unmatched bases: 8. The CDR3 spells CASRGQVQETQYF. The DNA for the CDR3 is TGTGCCAGCCGTGGACAGGTACAGGAGACCCAGTACTTC.

Only one count was recorded for this clonotype. This chain links TRBV7-2 with TRBJ2-3; D unclear. The CDR3 length is 14 residues. Trimming shortened V by 1 base and J by 5 bases, and 10 bases separated the two germline ends. Looked up from germline, CDR1 is SGHTA and CDR2 is FQGNSA. The CDR3 loop reads CASSLGDLRDTQYF. Here the CDR3 DNA reads TGTGCCAGCAGCTTAGGCGACCTCAGAGATACGCAGTATTTT.

To note about this clonotype: One end of the junction is discordant with germline, which a read error may explain. The chain joins TRBV12-3 or TRBV12-4 to TRBJ2-2; a weak D match, TRBD2 (5 bases). This CDR3 comprises 13 residues. In DNA, the CDR3 is TGTGCCAGCCACAGTCCGCCCACCGGGGAGCTGTTATTT. Amino acid sequence: CASHSPPTGELLF.

Notes on this clonotype: A read error may produce the germline difference seen at one junction end. This rearrangement joins TRBV9 to TRBJ2-2; D not resolved. This CDR3 has 16 amino acids. Germline-derived CDR1 and CDR2 are SGDLS and YYNGEE. The CDR3 nucleotides are TGTGCCCGCAGCGTAGAAGCTGGGATGAACACCGGGGAGCTGTTTTTT. Translating gives CARSVEAGMNTGELFF.

The chain combines TRBV28 with TRBJ2-1, with TRBD1 matching over 8 bases. The V and J ends lost 5 bases and 4 bases, in that order; junction bases with no gene match: 4. This CDR3 is 14 amino acids long. In germline, CDR1 is MDHEN, CDR2 SYDVKM. The CDR3 spells CASSTTGVYNEQFF. The CDR3 DNA sequence: TGTGCCAGCAGTACGACAGGGGTATACAATGAGCAGTTCTTC.

As DNA, the CDR3 is TGCGCCAGCAGCCCCCGGACAGGGGGAACGAATGAGCAGTTCTTC. Translated: CASSPRTGGTNEQFF. The chain is built from TRBV5-1 and TRBJ2-5; the match to TRBD1 covers 10 bases. The J call may be wrong; the DNA end is better matched by TRBJ2-1. CDR1 and CDR2 from the germline V gene are SGHRS and YFSETQ. The CDR3 sequence is 15 residues long.